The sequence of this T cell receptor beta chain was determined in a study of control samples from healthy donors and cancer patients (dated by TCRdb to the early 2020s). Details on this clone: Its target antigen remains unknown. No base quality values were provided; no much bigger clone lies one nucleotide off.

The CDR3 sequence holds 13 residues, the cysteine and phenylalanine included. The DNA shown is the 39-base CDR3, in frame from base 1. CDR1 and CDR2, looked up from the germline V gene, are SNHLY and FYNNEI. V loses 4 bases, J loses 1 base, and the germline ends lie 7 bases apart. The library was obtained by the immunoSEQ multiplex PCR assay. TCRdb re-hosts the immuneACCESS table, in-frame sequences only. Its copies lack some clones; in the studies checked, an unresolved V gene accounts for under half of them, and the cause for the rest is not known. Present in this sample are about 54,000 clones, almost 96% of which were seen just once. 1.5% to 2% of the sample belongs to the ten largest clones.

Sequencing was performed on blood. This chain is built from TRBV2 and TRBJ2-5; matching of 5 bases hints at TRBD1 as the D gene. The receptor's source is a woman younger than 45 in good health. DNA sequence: TGTGCCAGCAGTGTAGGGGTCCAAGAGACCCAGTACTTC. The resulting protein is CASSVGVQETQYF.